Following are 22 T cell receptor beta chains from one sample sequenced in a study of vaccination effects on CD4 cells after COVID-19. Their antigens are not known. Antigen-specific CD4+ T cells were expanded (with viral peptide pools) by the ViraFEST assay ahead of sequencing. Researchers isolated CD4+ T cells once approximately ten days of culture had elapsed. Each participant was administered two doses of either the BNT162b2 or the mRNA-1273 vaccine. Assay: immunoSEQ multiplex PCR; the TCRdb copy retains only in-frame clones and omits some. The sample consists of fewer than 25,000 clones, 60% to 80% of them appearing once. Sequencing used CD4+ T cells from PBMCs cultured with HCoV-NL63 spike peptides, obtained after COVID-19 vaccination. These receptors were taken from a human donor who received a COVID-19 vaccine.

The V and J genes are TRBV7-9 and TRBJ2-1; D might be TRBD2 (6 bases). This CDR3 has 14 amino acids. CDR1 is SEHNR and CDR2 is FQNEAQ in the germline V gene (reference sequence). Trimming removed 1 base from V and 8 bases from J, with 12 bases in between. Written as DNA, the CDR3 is TGTGCCAGCAGCTTAGAGGGAGGATATTATGAGCAGTTCTTC. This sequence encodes CASSLEGGYYEQFF.

CDR3 protein: CASRGGSNYGYTF. For the CDR3, the DNA is TGTGCCAGTAGGGGGGGAAGTAACTATGGCTACACCTTC. The chain carries TRBV19 and TRBJ1-2; possible D gene TRBD1, 5 bases. The CDR3 covers 13 residues. Germline CDR1 and CDR2: LNHDA and SQIVND (reference sequence). Trimming took 6 bases from V and 1 from J, leaving 9 bases between them.

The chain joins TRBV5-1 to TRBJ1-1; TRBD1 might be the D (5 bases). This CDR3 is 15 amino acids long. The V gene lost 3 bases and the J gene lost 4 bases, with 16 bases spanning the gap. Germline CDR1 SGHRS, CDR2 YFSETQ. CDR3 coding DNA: TGCGCCAGCAGCTGGACCCAAGGGGTAGGCACTGAAGCTTTCTTT. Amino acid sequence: CASSWTQGVGTEAFF.

The CDR3 is CASSFRGNTIYF. The CDR3 DNA reads TGTGCCAGCAGCTTCAGAGGAAACACCATATATTTT. The gene calls are TRBV5-4 and TRBJ1-3; D is ambiguous. Per germline, CDR1 SGHNT and CDR2 YYREEE (reference sequence). V was pared by 2 bases and J by 4 bases, with 4 bases between. The CDR3 runs 12 residues. The whole variable domain, remainder taken from reference TRBV5-4 and TRBJ1-3, is ETGVTQSPTHLIKTRGQQVTLRCSSQSGHNTVSWYQQALGQGPQFIFQYYREEENGRGNFPPRFSGLQFPNYSSELNVNALELDDSALYLCASSFRGNTIYFGEGSWLTVV.

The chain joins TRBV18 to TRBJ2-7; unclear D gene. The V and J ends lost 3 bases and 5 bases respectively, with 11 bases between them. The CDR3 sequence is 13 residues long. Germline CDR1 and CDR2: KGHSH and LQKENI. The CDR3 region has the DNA TGTGCCAGCTCACCCAGCAATCGGGACGAGCAGTACTTC. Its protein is CASSPSNRDEQYF.

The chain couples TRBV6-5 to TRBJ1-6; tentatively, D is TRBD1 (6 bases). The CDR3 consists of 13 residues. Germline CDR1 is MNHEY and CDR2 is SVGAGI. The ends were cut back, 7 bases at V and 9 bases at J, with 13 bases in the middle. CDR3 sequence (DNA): TGTGCCAGCAAACAGGGAACAGCTTCACCCCTCCACTTT. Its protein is CASKQGTASPLHF.

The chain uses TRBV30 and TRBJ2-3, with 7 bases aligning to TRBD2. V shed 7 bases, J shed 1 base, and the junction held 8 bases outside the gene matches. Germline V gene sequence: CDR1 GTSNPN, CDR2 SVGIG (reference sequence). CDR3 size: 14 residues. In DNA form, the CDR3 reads TGTGCCTCACAACCGGGGGGTGGCACAGATACGCAGTATTTT. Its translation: CASQPGGGTDTQYF.

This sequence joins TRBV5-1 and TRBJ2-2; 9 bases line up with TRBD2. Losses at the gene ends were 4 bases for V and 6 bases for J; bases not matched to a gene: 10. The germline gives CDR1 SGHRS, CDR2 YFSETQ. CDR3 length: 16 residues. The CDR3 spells CASSPGGGALSGELFF. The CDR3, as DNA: TGCGCCAGCAGCCCAGGCGGGGGGGCCTTATCCGGGGAGCTGTTTTTT.

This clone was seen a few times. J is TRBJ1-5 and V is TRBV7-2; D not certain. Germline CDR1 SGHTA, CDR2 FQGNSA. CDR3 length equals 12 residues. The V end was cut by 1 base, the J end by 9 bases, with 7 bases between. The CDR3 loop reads CASSLGLGPQHF. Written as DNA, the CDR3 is TGTGCCAGCAGCTTAGGATTGGGGCCCCAGCATTTT.

The CDR3: CASSSTGVNTEAFF. CDR3 in DNA: TGTGCCAGCAGCTCGACAGGGGTGAACACTGAAGCTTTCTTT. The chain joins TRBV5-5 to TRBJ1-1; 8 bases are shared with TRBD1. The CDR3 is made up of 14 amino acids. Germline V gene lookup returns CDR1 SGHKS and CDR2 YYEKEE (reference sequence). V dropped 3 bases and J dropped 0; count of bases not matched to a gene: 1.

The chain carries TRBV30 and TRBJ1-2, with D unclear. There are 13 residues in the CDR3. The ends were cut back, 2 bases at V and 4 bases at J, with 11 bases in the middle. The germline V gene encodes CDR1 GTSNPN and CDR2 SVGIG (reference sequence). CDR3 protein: CAWSSQTSYGYTF. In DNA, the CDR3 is TGTGCCTGGAGTTCTCAAACAAGCTATGGCTACACCTTC.

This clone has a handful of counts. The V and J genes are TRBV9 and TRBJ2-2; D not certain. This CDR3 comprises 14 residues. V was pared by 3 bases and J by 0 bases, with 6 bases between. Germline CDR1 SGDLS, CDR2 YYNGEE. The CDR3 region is CASSEAANTGELFF. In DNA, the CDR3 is TGTGCCAGCAGCGAGGCCGCGAACACCGGGGAGCTGTTTTTT. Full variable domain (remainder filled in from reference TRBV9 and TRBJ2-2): DSGVTQTPKHLITATGQRVTLRCSPRSGDLSVYWYQQSLDQGLQFLIQYYNGEERAKGNILERFSAQQFPDLHSELNLSSLELGDSALYFCASSEAANTGELFFGEGSRLTVL.

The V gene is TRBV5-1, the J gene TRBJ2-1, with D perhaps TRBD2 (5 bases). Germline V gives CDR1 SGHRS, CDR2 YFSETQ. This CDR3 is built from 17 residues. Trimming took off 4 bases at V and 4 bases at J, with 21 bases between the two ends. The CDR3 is CASSPTGGTGRYNEQFF. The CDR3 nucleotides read TGCGCCAGCAGCCCAACCGGAGGAACGGGTCGTTACAATGAGCAGTTCTTC. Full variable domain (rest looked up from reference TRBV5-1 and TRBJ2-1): KAGVTQTPRYLIKTRGQQVTLSCSPISGHRSVSWYQQTPGQGLQFLFEYFSETQRNKGNFPGRFSGRQFSNSRSEMNVSTLELGDSALYLCASSPTGGTGRYNEQFFGPGTRLTVL.

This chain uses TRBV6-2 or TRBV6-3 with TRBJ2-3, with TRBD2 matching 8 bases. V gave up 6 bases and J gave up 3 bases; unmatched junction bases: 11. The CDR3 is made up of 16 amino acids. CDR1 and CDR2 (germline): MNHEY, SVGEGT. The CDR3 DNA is TGTGCCAGCAGCCTAACCCCAGGGACTAGGACAGATACGCAGTATTTT. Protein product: CASSLTPGTRTDTQYF.

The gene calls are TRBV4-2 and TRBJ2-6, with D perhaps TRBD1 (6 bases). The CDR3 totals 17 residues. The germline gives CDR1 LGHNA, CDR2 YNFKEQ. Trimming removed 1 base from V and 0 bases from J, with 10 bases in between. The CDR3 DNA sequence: TGTGCCAGCAGCCAAGTTACAGGGACCTCTGGGGCCAACGTCCTGACTTTC. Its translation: CASSQVTGTSGANVLTF.

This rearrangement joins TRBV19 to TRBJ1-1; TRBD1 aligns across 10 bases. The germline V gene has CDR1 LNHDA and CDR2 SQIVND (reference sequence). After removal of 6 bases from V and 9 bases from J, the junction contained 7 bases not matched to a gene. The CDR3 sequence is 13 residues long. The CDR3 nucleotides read TGTGCCAGTAGCCCGGGACAGGGGTCTCAAGCTTTCTTT. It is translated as CASSPGQGSQAFF. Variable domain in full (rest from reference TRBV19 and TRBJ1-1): DGGITQSPKYLFRKEGQNVTLSCEQNLNHDAMYWYRQDPGQGLRLIYYSQIVNDFQKGDIAEGYSVSREKKESFPLTVTSAQKNPTAFYLCASSPGQGSQAFFGQGTRLTVV.

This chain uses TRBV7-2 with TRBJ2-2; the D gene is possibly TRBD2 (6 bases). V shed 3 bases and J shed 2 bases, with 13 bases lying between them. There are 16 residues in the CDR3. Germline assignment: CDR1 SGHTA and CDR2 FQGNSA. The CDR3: CASSLSGTGNTGELFF. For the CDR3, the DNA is TGTGCCAGCAGCTTGTCCGGGACTGGTAACACCGGGGAGCTGTTTTTT.

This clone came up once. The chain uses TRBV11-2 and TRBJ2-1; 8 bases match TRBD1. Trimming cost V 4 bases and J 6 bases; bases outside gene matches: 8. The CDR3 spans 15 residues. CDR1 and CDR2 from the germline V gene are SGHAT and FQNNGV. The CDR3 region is CASSSTGAEGNEQFF. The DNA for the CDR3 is TGTGCCAGCAGCTCGACAGGGGCGGAGGGCAATGAGCAGTTCTTC.

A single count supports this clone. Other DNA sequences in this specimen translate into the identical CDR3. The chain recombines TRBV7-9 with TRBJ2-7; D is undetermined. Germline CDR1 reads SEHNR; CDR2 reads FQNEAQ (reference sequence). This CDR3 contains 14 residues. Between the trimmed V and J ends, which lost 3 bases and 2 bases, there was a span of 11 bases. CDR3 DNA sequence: TGTGCCAGCAGCTTGGGAACTGGGGCCTACGAGCAGTACTTC. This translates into CASSLGTGAYEQYF.

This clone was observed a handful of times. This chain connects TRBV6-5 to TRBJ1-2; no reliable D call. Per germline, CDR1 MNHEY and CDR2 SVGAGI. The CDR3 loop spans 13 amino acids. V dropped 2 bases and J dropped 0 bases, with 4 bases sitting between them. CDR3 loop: CASSYGTNYGYTF. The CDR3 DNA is TGTGCCAGCAGTTACGGGACTAACTATGGCTACACCTTC.

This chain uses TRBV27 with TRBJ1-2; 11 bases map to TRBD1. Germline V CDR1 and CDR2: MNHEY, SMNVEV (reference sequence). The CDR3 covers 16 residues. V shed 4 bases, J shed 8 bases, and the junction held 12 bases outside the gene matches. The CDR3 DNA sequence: TGTGCCAGCAGTTCCGGACAGGGGGCTCCGACGGGAGGCTACACCTTC. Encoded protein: CASSSGQGAPTGGYTF.

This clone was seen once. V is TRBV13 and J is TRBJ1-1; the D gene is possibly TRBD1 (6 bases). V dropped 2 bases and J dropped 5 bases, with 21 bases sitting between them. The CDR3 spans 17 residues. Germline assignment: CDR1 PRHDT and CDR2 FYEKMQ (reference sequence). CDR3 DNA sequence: TGTGCCAGCAGCTTATACCCCGGCGACAGGAGCGGTACTGAAGCTTTCTTT. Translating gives CASSLYPGDRSGTEAFF.